The 5 T cell receptor beta chains in this list originate from one sample, sequenced in a study of long-term antiretroviral therapy in people with HIV. The authors ran the immunoSEQ assay, v3.0, at survey level. Assay: immunoSEQ multiplex PCR; the TCRdb copy retains only in-frame clones and omits some. The data show around 12,000 clones, roughly nine tenths seen once. Sequencing used unsorted PBMCs, obtained 2.1 years after starting antiretroviral therapy. Every receptor here comes from a woman aged 40 to 50 with HIV.

This chain connects TRBV5-4 to TRBJ1-1, with a weak D call TRBD1 (5 bases). Germline V gene data show CDR1 as SGHNT and CDR2 as YYREEE (reference sequence). The CDR3 is 14 residues long. The germline V and J ends were trimmed by 1 base and 1 base, with 8 bases remaining between them. This CDR3 reads CASSLPGGNTEAFF. Here the CDR3 DNA reads TGTGCCAGCAGCTTGCCGGGGGGGAACACTGAAGCTTTCTTT.

The V call is TRBV5-1, the J call TRBJ1-2; weak D call: TRBD1 (6 bases). Germline V lookup: CDR1 SGHRS, CDR2 YFSETQ. The CDR3 has 16 amino acids. V was trimmed by 0 bases and J by 7 bases, leaving 19 bases between them. The CDR3 DNA reads TGCGCCAGCAGCTTGGACCCTAGTGGGGGCGCGGGTGGCTACACCTTC. Translation gives CASSLDPSGGAGGYTF.

A single count supports this clone. The chain uses TRBV9 and TRBJ1-1; D unclear. Germline V CDR1 and CDR2: SGDLS, YYNGEE. The CDR3 sequence is 14 residues long. Between the trimmed V and J ends, which lost 2 bases and 2 bases, there was a span of 10 bases. CDR3 in DNA: TGTGCCAGCAGCGTGACCCCTAAAAACACTGAAGCTTTCTTT. It specifies CASSVTPKNTEAFF.

This rearrangement joins TRBV2 to TRBJ2-1; D gene unclear. Germline V gene lookup returns CDR1 SNHLY and CDR2 FYNNEI. There are 15 residues in the CDR3. V lost 7 bases and J 6 bases, leaving 19 bases between the germline ends. CDR3 sequence: CASIRLDNVVNEQFF. CDR3 sequence (DNA): TGTGCCAGCATCAGACTCGACAATGTAGTCAATGAGCAGTTCTTC.

CDR3 in amino acids: CASSYSQTLGSTEAFF. The CDR3 DNA sequence: TGTGCCAGCAGTTACTCGCAAACCTTAGGTAGCACTGAAGCTTTCTTT. This chain links TRBV6-5 with TRBJ1-1, with D hard to call. The CDR3 runs 16 residues. Germline CDR1 and CDR2: MNHEY and SVGAGI. V was shortened by 0 bases and J by 4 bases, with 15 bases between the two germline ends.